This T cell receptor beta chain comes out of a study of blood T cell repertoires in COVID-19. Looking at the study overall: Whether acute or convalescent, the COVID-19 samples came from the United States, Italy and Spain. T cells, B-cell-depleted T cells, or PBMCs supplied cDNA or gDNA.

The data were produced by immunoSEQ multiplex PCR, yet TCRdb's version contains in-frame clones alone and is incomplete. The sample has about 310,000 clones, over 75% seen once. Participant age was roughly 18 to 90 years, and participants resided in about two dozen US areas. The CDR3 consists of 19 residues. Trimming shortened V by 2 bases and J by 1 base, and 23 bases separated the two germline ends. This TCR was sampled from a man under 40 who had recovered from COVID-19. The chain uses TRBV23-1 and TRBJ1-2; tentatively, D is TRBD1 (5 bases). TRBV23-1 is placed among ORFs of uncertain function. Input material: PBMCs or T cells enriched from blood (not recorded which). The CDR3 loop reads CASSQDVNIVDNLNYGYTF. The CDR3 DNA is TGCGCCAGCAGTCAAGACGTTAATATCGTGGACAACCTTAACTATGGCTACACCTTC.